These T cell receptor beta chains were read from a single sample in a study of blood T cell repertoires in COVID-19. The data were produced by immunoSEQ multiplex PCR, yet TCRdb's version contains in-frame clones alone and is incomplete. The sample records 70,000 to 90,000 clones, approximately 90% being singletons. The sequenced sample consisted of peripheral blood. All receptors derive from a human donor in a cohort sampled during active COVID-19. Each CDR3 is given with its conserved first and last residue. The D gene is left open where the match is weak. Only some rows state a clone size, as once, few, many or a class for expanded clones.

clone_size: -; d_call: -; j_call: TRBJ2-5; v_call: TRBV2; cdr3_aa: CASRSDSQETQYF; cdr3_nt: TGTGCCAGCAGGTCGGACTCCCAAGAGACCCAGTACTTC
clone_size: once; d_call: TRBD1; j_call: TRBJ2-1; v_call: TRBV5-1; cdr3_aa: CASSSEGGQGGYNEQFF; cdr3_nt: TGCGCCAGCAGCTCGGAAGGGGGACAGGGCGGTTACAATGAGCAGTTCTTC
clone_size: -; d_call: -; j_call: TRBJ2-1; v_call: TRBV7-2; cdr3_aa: CASSLYGQGEQFF; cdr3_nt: TGTGCCAGCAGCTTATATGGCCAGGGGGAGCAGTTCTTC
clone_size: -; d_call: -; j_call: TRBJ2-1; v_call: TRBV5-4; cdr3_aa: CASSLMAASSYNEQFF; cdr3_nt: TGTGCCAGCAGCTTGATGGCGGCGAGCTCCTACAATGAGCAGTTCTTC
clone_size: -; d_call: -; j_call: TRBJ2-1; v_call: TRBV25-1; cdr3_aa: CASSFPGVVAEFF; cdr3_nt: TGTGCCAGCAGTTTTCCAGGTGTGGTAGCGGAGTTCTTC
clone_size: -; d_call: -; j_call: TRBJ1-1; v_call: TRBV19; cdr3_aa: CASSTGANTEAFF; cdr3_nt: TGTGCCAGTAGTACTGGGGCGAACACTGAAGCTTTCTTT
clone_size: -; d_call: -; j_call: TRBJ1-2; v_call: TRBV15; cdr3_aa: CATSPQRAAGGYTF; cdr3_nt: TGTGCCACCAGCCCTCAAAGGGCAGCGGGAGGCTACACCTTC
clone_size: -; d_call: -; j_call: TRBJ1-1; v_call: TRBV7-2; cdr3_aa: CASSTQSRGVYTEAFF; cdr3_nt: TGTGCCAGCAGCACACAGAGCAGGGGAGTGTACACTGAAGCTTTCTTT
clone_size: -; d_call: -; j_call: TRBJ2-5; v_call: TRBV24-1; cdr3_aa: CATSEGDSIRETQYF; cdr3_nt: TGTGCCACCAGTGAGGGGGACTCCATCCGGGAGACCCAGTACTTC
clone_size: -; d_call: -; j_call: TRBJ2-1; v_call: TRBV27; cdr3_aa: CASRKIVGGSSYNEQFF; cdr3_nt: TGTGCCAGCAGAAAGATTGTGGGGGGTAGCTCCTACAATGAGCAGTTCTTC
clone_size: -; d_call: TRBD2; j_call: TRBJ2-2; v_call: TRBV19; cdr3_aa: CASHWGGTGELFF; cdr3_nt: TGTGCCAGTCACTGGGGGGGCACCGGGGAGCTGTTTTTT
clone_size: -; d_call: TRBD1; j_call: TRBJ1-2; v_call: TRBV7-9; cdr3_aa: CASSPGAGTARFSNYGYTF; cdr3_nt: TGTGCCAGCAGCCCGGGTGCAGGGACAGCTCGATTTTCAAACTATGGCTACACCTTC
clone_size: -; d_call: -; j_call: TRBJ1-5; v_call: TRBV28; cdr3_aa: CASSLSGRLNQPQHF; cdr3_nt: TGTGCCAGCAGTTTATCTGGAAGACTCAATCAGCCCCAGCATTTT
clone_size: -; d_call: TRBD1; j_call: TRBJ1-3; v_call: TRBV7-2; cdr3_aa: CASSLEGGLRGNTIYF; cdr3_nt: TGTGCCAGCAGCTTAGAAGGGGGCCTAAGAGGAAACACCATATATTTT
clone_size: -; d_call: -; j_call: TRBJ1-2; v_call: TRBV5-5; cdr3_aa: CASSLEGAPAKGLNTF; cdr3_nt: TGTGCCAGCAGCTTGGAAGGGGCCCCCGCAAAAGGGCTAAATACCTTC
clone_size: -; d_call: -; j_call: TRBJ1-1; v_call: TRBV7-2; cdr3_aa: CASSLGAVNEAFF; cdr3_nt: TGTGCCAGCAGCTTAGGGGCAGTTAATGAAGCTTTCTTT
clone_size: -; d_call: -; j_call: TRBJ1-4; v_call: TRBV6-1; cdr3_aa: CASSEYGGTNEKLFF; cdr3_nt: TGTGCCAGCAGTGAATACGGAGGCACTAATGAAAAACTGTTTTTT
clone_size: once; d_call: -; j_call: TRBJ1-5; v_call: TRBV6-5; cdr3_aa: CASRMGGASQPQHF; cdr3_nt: TGTGCCAGTCGGATGGGGGGGGCAAGTCAGCCCCAGCATTTT
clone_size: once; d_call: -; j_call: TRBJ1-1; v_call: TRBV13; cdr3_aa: CASSPQPGRGTEAFF; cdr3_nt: TGTGCCAGCAGCCCTCAACCAGGGAGGGGTACTGAAGCTTTCTTT
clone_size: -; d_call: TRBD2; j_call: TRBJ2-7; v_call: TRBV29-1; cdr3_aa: CSVAGRGLYEQYF; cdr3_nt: TGCAGCGTTGCTGGGAGGGGCCTTTACGAGCAGTACTTC
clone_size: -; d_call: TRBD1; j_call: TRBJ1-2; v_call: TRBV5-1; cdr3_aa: CASSFLPGQGDYGYTF; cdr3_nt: TGCGCCAGCAGCTTCCTCCCGGGACAGGGGGACTATGGCTACACCTTC
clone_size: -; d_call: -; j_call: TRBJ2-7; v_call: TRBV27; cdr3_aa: CASSLSGREQYF; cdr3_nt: TGTGCCAGCAGTTTATCGGGGAGGGAGCAGTACTTC
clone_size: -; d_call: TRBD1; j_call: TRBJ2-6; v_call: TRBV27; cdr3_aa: CASSRRQGHSGANVLTF; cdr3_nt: TGTGCCAGCAGCAGGAGACAGGGGCACTCTGGGGCCAACGTCCTGACTTTC
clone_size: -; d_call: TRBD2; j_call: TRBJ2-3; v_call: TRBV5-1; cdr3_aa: CASSLMTSGGASDTQYF; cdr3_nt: TGCGCCAGCAGCCTCATGACTAGCGGGGGGGCCTCCGATACGCAGTATTTT
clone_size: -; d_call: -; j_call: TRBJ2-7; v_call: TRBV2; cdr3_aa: CASSVGGNEQYF; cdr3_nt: TGTGCCAGCAGTGTGGGGGGAAACGAGCAGTACTTC
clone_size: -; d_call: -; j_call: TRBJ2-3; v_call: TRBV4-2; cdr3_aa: CASSQGTPFGTDTQYF; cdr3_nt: TGTGCCAGCAGCCAAGGGACTCCCTTTGGCACAGATACGCAGTATTTT
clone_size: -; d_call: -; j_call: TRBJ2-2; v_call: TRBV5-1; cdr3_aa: CASSLIQGGSTGELFF; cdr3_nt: TGCGCCAGCAGCTTGATCCAGGGCGGTAGCACCGGGGAGCTGTTTTTT